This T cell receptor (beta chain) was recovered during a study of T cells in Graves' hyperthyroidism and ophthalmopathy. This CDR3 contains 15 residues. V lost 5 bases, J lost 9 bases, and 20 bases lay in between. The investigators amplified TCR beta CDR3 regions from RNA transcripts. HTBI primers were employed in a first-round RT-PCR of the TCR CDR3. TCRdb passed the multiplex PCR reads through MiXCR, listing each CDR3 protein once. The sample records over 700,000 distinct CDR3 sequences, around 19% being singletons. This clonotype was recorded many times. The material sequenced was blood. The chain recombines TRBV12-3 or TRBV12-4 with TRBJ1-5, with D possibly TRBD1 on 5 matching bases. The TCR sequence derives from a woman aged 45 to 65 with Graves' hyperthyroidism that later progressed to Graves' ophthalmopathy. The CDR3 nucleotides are TGTGCCAGCAGTACGGGACGCCGTTCCACTCGGCCCCAGCATTTT. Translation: CASSTGRRSTRPQHF.